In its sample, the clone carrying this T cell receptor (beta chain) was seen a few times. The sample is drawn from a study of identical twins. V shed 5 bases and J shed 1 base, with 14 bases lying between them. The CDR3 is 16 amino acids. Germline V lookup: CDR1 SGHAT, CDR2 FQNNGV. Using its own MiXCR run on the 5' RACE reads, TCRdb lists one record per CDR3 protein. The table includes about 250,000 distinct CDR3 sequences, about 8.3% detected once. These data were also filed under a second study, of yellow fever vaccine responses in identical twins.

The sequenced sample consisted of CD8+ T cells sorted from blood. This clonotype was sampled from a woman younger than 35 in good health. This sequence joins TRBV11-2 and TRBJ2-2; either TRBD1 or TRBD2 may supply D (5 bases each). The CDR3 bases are TGTGCCAGCAGCCTGGTCGTGGGGGTGAACACCGGGGAGCTGTTTTTT. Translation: CASSLVVGVNTGELFF.